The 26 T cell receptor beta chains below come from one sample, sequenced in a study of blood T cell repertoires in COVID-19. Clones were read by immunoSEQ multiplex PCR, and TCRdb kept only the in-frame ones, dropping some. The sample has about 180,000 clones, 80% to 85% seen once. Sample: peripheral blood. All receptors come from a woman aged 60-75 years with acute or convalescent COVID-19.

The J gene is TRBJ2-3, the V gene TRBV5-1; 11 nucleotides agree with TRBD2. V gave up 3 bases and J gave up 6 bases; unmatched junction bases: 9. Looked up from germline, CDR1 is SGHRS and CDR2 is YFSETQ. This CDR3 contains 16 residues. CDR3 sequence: CASSWRSLAGVDTQYF. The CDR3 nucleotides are TGCGCCAGCAGCTGGAGGTCACTAGCGGGGGTGGATACGCAGTATTTT.

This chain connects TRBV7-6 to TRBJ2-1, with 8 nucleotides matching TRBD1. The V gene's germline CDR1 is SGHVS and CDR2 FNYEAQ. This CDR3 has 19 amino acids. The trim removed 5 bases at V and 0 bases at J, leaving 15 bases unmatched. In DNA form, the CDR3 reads TGTGCCAGCAGCCCCTTCTTCACCAGGGGGCCGGGCTCCTACAATGAGCAGTTCTTC. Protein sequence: CASSPFFTRGPGSYNEQFF.

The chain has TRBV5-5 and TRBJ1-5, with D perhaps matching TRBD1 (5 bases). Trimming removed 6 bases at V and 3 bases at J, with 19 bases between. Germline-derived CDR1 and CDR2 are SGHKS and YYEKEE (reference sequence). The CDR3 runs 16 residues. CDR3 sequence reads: CASKGGAPTDNQPQHF. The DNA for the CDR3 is TGTGCCAGCAAGGGTGGGGCGCCAACGGACAATCAGCCCCAGCATTTT.

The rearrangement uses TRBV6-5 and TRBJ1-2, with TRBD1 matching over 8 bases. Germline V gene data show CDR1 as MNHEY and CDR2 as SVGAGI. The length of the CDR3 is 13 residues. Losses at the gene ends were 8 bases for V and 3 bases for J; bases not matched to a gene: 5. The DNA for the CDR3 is TGTGCCAGCGAGACAGGGGCGCACTATGGCTACACCTTC. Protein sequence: CASETGAHYGYTF.

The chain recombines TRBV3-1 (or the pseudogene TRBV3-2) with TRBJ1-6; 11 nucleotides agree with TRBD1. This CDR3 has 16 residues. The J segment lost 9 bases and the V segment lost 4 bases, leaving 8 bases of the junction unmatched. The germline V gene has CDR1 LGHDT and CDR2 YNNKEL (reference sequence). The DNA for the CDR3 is TGTGCCAGCAGCCCGCCCGGGACAGGGGGAATTTCACCCCTCCACTTT. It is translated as CASSPPGTGGISPLHF.

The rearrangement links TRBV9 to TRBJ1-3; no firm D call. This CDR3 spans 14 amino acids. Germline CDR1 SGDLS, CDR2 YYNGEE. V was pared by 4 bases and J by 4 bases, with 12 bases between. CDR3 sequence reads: CASSPSGGGNTIYF. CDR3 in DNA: TGTGCCAGCAGCCCGTCGGGAGGAGGAAACACCATATATTTT.

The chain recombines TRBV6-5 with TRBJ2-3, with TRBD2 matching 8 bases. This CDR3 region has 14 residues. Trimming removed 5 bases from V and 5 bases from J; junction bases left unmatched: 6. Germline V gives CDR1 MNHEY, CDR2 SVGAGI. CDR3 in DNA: TGTGCCAGCAGTCCCGGGGGGGCCGGAGATACGCAGTATTTT. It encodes CASSPGGAGDTQYF.

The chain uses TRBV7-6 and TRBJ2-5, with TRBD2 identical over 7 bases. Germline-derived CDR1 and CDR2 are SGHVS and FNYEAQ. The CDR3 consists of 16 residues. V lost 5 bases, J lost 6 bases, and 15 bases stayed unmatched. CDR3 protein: CASSPGGDGAGQTQYF. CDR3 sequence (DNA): TGTGCCAGCAGCCCTGGGGGGGACGGGGCTGGGCAGACCCAGTACTTC.

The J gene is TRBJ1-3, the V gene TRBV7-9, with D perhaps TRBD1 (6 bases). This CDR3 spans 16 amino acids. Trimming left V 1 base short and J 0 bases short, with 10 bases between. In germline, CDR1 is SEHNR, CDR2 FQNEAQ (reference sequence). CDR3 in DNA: TGTGCCAGCAGCTTAGTCGGGACAACCTCTGGAAACACCATATATTTT. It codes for CASSLVGTTSGNTIYF. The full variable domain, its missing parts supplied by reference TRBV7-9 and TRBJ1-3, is DTGVSQNPRHKITKRGQNVTFRCDPISEHNRLYWYRQTLGQGPEFLTYFQNEAQLEKSRLLSDRFSAERPKGSFSTLEIQRTEQGDSAMYLCASSLVGTTSGNTIYFGEGSWLTVV.

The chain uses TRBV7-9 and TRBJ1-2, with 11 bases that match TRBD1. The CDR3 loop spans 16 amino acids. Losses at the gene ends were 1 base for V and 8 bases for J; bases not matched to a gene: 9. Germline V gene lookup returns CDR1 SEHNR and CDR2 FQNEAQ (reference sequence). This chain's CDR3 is CASSLVVGQGDGGYTF. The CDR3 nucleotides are TGTGCCAGCAGCTTAGTCGTGGGACAGGGGGATGGAGGCTACACCTTC.

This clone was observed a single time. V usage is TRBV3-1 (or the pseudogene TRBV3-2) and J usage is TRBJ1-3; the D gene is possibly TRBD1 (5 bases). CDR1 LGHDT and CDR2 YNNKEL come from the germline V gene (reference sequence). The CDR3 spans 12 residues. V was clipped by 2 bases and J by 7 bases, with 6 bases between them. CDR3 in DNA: TGTGCCAGCAGCCAACGGGGGAACACCATATATTTT. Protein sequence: CASSQRGNTIYF.

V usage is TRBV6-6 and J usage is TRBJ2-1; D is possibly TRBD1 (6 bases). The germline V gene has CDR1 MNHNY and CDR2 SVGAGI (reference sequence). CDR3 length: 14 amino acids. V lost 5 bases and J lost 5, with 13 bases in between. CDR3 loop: CASSLLDSHNEQFF. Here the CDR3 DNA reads TGTGCCAGCAGTCTACTGGACAGCCACAATGAGCAGTTCTTC.

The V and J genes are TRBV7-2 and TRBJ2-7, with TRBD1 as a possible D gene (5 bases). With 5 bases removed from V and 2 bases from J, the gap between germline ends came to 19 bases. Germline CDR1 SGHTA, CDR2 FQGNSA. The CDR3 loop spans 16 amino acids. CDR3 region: CASSASQTVLPYEQYF. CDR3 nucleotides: TGTGCCAGCAGCGCCTCCCAGACAGTTCTTCCCTACGAGCAGTACTTC.

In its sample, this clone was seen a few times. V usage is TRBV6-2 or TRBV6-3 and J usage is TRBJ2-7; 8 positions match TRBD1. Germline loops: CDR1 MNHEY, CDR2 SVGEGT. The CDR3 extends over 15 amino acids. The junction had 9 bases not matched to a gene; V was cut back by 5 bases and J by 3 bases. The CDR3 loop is CASSAQGVIGYEQYF. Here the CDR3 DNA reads TGTGCCAGCAGTGCACAGGGGGTAATCGGCTACGAGCAGTACTTC.

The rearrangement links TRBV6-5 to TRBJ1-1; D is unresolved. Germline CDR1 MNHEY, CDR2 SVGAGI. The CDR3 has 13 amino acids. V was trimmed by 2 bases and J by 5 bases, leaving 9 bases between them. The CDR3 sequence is CASSYDDSTEAFF. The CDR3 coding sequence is TGTGCCAGCAGTTACGATGACTCTACTGAAGCTTTCTTT.

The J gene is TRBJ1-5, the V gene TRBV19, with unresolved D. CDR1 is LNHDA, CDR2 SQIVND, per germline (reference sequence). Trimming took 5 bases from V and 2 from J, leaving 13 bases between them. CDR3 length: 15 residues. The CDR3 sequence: CASSSGMIRNQPQHF. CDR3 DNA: TGTGCCAGTAGTTCAGGCATGATTCGCAATCAGCCCCAGCATTTT.

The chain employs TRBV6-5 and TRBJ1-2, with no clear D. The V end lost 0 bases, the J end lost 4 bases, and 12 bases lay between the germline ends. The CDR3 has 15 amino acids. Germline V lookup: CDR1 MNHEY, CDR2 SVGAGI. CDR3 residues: CASSYSAGNFYGYTF. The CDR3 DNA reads TGTGCCAGCAGTTACTCGGCGGGGAATTTCTATGGCTACACCTTC.

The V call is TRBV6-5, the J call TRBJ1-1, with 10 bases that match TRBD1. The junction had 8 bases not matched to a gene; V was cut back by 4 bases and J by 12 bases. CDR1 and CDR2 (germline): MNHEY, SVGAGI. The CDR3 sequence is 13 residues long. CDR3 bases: TGTGCCAGCAGTTTTTCGGGACAGGGGATGACTTTCTTT. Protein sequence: CASSFSGQGMTFF.

The CDR3 sequence is CASSDLSGITNEKLFF. CDR3 sequence (DNA): TGTGCCAGCAGTGACCTATCGGGGATAACTAATGAAAAACTGTTTTTT. This chain connects TRBV6-1 to TRBJ1-4, with D uncertain. Looked up from germline, CDR1 is MNHNS and CDR2 is SASEGT. The CDR3 spans 16 residues. Trimming removed 3 bases from V and 1 base from J, with 12 bases in between.

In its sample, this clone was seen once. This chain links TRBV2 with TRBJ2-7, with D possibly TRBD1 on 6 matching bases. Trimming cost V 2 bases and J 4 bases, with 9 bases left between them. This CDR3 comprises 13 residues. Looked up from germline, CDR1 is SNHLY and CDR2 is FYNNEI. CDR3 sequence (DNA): TGTGCCAGCAGTGAATATAGGGGGTACGAGCAGTACTTC. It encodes CASSEYRGYEQYF.

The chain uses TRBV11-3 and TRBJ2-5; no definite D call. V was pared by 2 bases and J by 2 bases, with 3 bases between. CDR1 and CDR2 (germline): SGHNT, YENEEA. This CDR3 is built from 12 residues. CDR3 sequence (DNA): TGTGCCAGCAGCTTACGTCAAGAGACCCAGTACTTC. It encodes CASSLRQETQYF.

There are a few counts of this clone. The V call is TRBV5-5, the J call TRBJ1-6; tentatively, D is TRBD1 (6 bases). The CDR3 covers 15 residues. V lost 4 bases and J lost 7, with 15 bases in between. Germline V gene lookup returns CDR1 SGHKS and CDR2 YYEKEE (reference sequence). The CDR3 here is CASSPVGQGNSPLHF. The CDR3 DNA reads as TGTGCCAGCAGCCCGGTAGGCCAGGGGAATTCACCCCTCCACTTT. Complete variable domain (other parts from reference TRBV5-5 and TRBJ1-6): DAGVTQSPTHLIKTRGQQVTLRCSPISGHKSVSWYQQVLGQGPQFIFQYYEKEERGRGNFPDRFSARQFPNYSSELNVNALLLGDSALYLCASSPVGQGNSPLHFGNGTRLTVT.

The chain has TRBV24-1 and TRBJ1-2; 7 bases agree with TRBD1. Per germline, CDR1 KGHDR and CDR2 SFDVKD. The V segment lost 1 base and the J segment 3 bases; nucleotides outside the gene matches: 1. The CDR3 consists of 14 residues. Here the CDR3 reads CATSDFGTDYGYTF. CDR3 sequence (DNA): TGTGCCACCAGTGATTTCGGGACAGACTATGGCTACACCTTC.

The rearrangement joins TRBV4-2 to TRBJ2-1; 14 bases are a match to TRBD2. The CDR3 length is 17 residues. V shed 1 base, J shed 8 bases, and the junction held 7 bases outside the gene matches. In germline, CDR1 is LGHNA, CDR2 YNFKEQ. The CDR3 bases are TGTGCCAGCAGCCAAGCCCTTGGGACTAGCGGGGGCCATGAGCAGTTCTTC. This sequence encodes CASSQALGTSGGHEQFF.

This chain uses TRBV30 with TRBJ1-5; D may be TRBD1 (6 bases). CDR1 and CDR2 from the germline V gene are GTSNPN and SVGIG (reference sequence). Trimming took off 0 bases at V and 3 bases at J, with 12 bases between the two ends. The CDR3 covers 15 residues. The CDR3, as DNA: TGTGCCTGGAGTGTAGGGCAGGGGTACAATCAGCCCCAGCATTTT. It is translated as CAWSVGQGYNQPQHF.

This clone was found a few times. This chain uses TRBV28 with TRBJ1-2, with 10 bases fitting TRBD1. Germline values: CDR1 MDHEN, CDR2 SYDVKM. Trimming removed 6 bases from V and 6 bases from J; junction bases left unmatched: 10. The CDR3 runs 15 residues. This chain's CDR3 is CASRWTGTGENGYTF. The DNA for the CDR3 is TGTGCCAGCAGGTGGACCGGGACAGGGGAGAATGGCTACACCTTC.